Below, 8 T cell receptor beta chains from the same sample are listed, as sequenced in a study of cytomegalovirus exposure and HLA in healthy donors. Both 60 Vbeta primers and 13 Jbeta primers went into the PCR. TCRdb's table, derived via immunoSEQ multiplex PCR, lists solely in-frame clones and lacks some. The table shows 65,000 to 100,000 clones, with more than 75% occurring only once. The sequencing input was PBMCs. The receptors here all came from a woman aged 40-49 years in good health and CMV-seropositive.

On this clone itself: This sample also contains other DNA sequences that code for the same CDR3. This chain connects TRBV29-1 to TRBJ1-1; the match to TRBD1 covers 8 bases. Germline V gene data show CDR1 as SQVTM and CDR2 as ANQGSEA. With 7 bases clipped from V and 11 bases from J, the junction kept 18 bases outside the gene matches. The length of the CDR3 is 14 residues. CDR3 bases: TGCAGCGCGGGCAGACAGGGGATTGTCACGGGGGCTTTCTTT. It specifies CSAGRQGIVTGAFF.

The chain's CDR3 is CASSSWTSGKYEQYF. DNA of the CDR3: TGTGCCAGCAGCTCCTGGACTAGCGGGAAGTACGAGCAGTACTTC. The J gene is TRBJ2-7, the V gene TRBV11-2, with TRBD2 identical over 12 bases. The V and J ends lost 4 bases and 4 bases, in that order; junction bases with no gene match: 5. This CDR3 is 15 amino acids long. CDR1 is SGHAT and CDR2 is FQNNGV in the germline V gene.

This sequence joins TRBV5-1 and TRBJ2-7, with TRBD2 identical over 14 bases. The CDR3 spans 15 residues. J lost 6 bases, V lost 4 bases, and 6 bases had no gene match. The germline V gene has CDR1 SGHRS and CDR2 YFSETQ. The DNA of the CDR3 is TGCGCCAGCAGCCCGGGACTAGCGGGAGCCGGCGAGCAGTACTTC. Residues: CASSPGLAGAGEQYF.

This clone was recorded only once. This rearrangement joins TRBV7-3 to TRBJ1-1; 9 nucleotides match TRBD1. Germline trimming cut 3 bases from V and 4 bases from J; bases unmatched to any gene: 6. Germline loops: CDR1 SGHTA, CDR2 FQGTGA. The CDR3 covers 15 residues. The CDR3 sequence: CASSFGQGRSTEAFF. The CDR3 coding sequence is TGTGCCAGCAGCTTCGGACAGGGGAGGAGCACTGAAGCTTTCTTT. Full variable domain (missing parts from reference TRBV7-3 and TRBJ1-1): GAGVSQTPSNKVTEKGKYVELRCDPISGHTALYWYRQSLGQGPEFLIYFQGTGAADDSGLPNDRFFAVRPEGSVSTLKIQRTERGDSAVYLCASSFGQGRSTEAFFGQGTRLTVV.

The rearrangement joins TRBV7-9 to TRBJ2-2, with 12 bases aligning to TRBD2. In germline, CDR1 is SEHNR, CDR2 FQNEAQ (reference sequence). The CDR3 has 17 amino acids. Trimming took 4 bases from V and 2 from J; bases not matched to a gene: 5. In DNA, the CDR3 is TGTGCCAGCAGCTCATGGACTAGCGGGGCCAACACCGGGGAGCTGTTTTTT. Amino acid sequence: CASSSWTSGANTGELFF.

The chain uses TRBV5-1 and TRBJ1-4; D is unresolved. This CDR3 is 14 amino acids long. Trimming shortened V by 4 bases and J by 8 bases, and 15 bases separated the two germline ends. The germline V gene encodes CDR1 SGHRS and CDR2 YFSETQ. This chain's CDR3 is CASSPRGLNEKLFF. Here the CDR3 DNA reads TGCGCCAGCAGCCCGAGAGGGTTGAACGAAAAACTGTTTTTT.

This clone was seen a few times. The rearrangement joins TRBV28 to TRBJ2-7; TRBD2 is a possible D gene (6 bases). Trimming removed 7 bases from V and 0 bases from J, with 13 bases in between. Germline-derived CDR1 and CDR2 are MDHEN and SYDVKM. The CDR3 is 14 amino acids. CDR3 sequence (DNA): TGTGCCAGCAATAGACCGGGAGTCTCCTACGAGCAGTACTTC. Its protein is CASNRPGVSYEQYF. Using reference TRBV28 and TRBJ2-7 for the parts outside the CDR3, the full variable domain is DVKVTQSSRYLVKRTGEKVFLECVQDMDHENMFWYRQDPGLGLRLIYFSYDVKMKEKGDIPEGYSVSREKKERFSLILESASTNQTSMYLCASNRPGVSYEQYFGPGTRLTVT.

The chain is built from TRBV19 and TRBJ1-3; D not resolved. Trimming cost V 10 bases and J 2 bases, with 12 bases left between them. Germline CDR1 and CDR2: LNHDA and SQIVND (reference sequence). This CDR3 spans 13 amino acids. The CDR3 protein is CATSRITGNTIYF. CDR3 bases: TGTGCCACGTCGAGGATAACTGGAAACACCATATATTTT. Combining the CDR3 with reference TRBV19 and TRBJ1-3 gives the whole variable domain DGGITQSPKYLFRKEGQNVTLSCEQNLNHDAMYWYRQDPGQGLRLIYYSQIVNDFQKGDIAEGYSVSREKKESFPLTVTSAQKNPTAFYLCATSRITGNTIYFGEGSWLTVV.